The sequence of this T cell receptor beta chain was determined in a study of blood T cell repertoires in COVID-19. Across the study: Samples came from the United States, Italy and Spain, spanning acute and convalescent COVID-19. T cells, B-cell-depleted T cells, or PBMCs supplied cDNA or gDNA.

This clone was counted a single time. Deletions cut 8 bases from V and 0 bases from J, with 19 bases between. Germline CDR1 and CDR2: KGHSH and LQKENI. The CDR3 is 16 amino acids. This table comes from immunoSEQ multiplex PCR, and its TCRdb copy is limited to in-frame clones, with some not included. This sample carries tens of thousands of clones, about 85% of them seen once, and the ten largest clones take approximately 19%. The clonotype was recovered from a man in his 70s with acute or convalescent COVID-19. The chain has TRBV18 and TRBJ1-1; TRBD1 might be the D (6 bases). The specimen was peripheral blood. The DNA of the CDR3 is TGTGCCAGCGGTAAACAGGGATCGCACATGAACACTGAAGCTTTCTTT. Protein product: CASGKQGSHMNTEAFF.